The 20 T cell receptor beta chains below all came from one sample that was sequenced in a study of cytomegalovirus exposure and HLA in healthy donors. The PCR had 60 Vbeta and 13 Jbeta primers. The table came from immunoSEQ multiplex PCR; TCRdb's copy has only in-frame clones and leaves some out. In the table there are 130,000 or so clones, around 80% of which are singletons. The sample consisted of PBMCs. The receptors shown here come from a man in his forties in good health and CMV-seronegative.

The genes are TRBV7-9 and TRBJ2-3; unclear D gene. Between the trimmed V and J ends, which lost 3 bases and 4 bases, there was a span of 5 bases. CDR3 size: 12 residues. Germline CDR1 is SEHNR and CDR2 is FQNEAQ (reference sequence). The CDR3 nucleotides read TGTGCCAGCAGCTTGTCAGCAGATACGCAGTATTTT. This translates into CASSLSADTQYF.

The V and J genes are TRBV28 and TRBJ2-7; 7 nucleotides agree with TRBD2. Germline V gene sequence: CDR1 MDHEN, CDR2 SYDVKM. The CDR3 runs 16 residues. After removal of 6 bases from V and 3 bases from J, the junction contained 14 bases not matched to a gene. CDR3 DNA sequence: TGTGCCAGCAGCCCCCCCGGGGGAGGGTCGAGCTACGAGCAGTACTTC. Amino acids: CASSPPGGGSSYEQYF. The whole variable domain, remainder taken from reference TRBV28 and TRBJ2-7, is DVKVTQSSRYLVKRTGEKVFLECVQDMDHENMFWYRQDPGLGLRLIYFSYDVKMKEKGDIPEGYSVSREKKERFSLILESASTNQTSMYLCASSPPGGGSSYEQYFGPGTRLTVT.

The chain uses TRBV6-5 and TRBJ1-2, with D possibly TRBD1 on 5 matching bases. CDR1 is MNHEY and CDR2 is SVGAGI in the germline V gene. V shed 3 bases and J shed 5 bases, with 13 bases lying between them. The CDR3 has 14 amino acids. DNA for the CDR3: TGTGCCAGCAGTTATGCCAGGGTTGGGTATGGCTACACCTTC. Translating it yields CASSYARVGYGYTF.

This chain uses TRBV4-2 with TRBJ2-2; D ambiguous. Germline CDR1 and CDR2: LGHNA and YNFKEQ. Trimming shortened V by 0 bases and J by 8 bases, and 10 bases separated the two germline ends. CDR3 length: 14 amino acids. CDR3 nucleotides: TGTGCCAGCAGCCAAGATAGAGTCCGGGGGGAGCTGTTTTTT. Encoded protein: CASSQDRVRGELFF.

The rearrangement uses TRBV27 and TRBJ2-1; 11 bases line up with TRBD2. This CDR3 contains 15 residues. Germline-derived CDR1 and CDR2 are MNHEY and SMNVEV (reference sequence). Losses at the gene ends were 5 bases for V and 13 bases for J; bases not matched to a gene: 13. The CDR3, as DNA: TGTGCCAGCAGTACGATAGCGGGGGGGCCTTTCGAACAGTTCTTC. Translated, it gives CASSTIAGGPFEQFF.

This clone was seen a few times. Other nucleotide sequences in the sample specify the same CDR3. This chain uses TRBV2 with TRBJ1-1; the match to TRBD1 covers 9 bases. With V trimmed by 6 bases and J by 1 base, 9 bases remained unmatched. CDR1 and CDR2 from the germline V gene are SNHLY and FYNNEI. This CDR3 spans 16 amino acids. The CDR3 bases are TGTGCCAGCAGCCCCCGTTTGGGACAGGGGAACACTGAAGCTTTCTTT. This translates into CASSPRLGQGNTEAFF.

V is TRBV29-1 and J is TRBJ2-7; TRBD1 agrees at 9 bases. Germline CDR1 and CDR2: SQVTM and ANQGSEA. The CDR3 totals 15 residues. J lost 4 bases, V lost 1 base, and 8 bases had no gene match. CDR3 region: CSVEGVGQGGYEQYF. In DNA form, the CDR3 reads TGCAGCGTTGAAGGGGTGGGACAGGGAGGGTACGAGCAGTACTTC.

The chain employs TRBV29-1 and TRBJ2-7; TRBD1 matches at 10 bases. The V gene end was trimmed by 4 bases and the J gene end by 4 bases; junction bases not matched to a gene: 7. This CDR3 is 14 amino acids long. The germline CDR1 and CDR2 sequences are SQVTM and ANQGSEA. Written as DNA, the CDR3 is TGCAGCGTTGGTGGCGACAGGGGGCTGTACGAGCAGTACTTC. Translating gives CSVGGDRGLYEQYF.

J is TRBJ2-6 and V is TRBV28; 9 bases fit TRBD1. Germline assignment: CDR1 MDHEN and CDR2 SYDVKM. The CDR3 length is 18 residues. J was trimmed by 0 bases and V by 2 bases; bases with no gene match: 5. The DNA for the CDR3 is TGTGCCAGCAGTTTAGCCGGGACAGGGTACTCTGGGGCCAACGTCCTGACTTTC. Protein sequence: CASSLAGTGYSGANVLTF.

CDR3 in DNA: TGCGCCAGCAGACCCCCGATGGGGCAACTTGGCTACACCTTC. This gives the protein CASRPPMGQLGYTF. The chain recombines TRBV5-1 with TRBJ1-2; D perhaps matches TRBD1 (5 bases). V shed 5 bases and J shed 7 bases, with 18 bases lying between them. CDR3 size: 14 residues. In germline, CDR1 is SGHRS, CDR2 YFSETQ. The whole variable domain, remainder taken from reference TRBV5-1 and TRBJ1-2, is KAGVTQTPRYLIKTRGQQVTLSCSPISGHRSVSWYQQTPGQGLQFLFEYFSETQRNKGNFPGRFSGRQFSNSRSEMNVSTLELGDSALYLCASRPPMGQLGYTFGSGTRLTVV.

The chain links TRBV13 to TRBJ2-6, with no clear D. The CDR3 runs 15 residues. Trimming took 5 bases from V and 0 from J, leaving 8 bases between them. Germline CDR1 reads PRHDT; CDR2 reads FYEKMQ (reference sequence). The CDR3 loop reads CASSPGYSGANVLTF. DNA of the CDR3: TGTGCCAGCAGCCCCGGTTACTCTGGGGCCAACGTCCTGACTTTC.

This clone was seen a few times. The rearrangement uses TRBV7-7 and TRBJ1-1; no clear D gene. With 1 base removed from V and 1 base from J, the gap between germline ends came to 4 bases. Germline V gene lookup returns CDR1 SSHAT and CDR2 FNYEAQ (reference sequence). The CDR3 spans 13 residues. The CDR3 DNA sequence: TGTGCCAGCAGCTTAGAACAGAACACTGAAGCTTTCTTT. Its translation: CASSLEQNTEAFF.

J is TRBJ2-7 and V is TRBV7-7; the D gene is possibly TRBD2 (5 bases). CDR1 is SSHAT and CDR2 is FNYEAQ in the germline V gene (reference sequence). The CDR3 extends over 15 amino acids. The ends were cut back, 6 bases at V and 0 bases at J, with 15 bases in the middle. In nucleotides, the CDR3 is TGTGCCAGCAGGGGTACCGGGATAGACTCCTACGAGCAGTACTTC. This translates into CASRGTGIDSYEQYF.

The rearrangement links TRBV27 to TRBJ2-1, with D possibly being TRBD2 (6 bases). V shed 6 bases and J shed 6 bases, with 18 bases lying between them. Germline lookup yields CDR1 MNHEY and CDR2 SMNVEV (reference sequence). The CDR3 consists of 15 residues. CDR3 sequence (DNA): TGTGCCAGCAGAAATGGCGGGAATTTAGTCAATGAGCAGTTCTTC. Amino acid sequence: CASRNGGNLVNEQFF.

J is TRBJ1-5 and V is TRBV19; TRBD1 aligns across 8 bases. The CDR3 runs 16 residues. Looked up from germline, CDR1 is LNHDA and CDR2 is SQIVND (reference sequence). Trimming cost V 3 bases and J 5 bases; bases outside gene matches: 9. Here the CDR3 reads CASSMPDRARYQPQHF. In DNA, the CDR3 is TGTGCCAGTAGTATGCCGGACAGGGCACGGTATCAGCCCCAGCATTTT.

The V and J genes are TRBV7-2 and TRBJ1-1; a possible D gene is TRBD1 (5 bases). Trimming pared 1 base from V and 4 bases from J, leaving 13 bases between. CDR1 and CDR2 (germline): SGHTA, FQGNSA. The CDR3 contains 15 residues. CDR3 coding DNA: TGTGCCAGCAGCTTAGAGGGCAGGGTTCGCACTGAAGCTTTCTTT. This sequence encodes CASSLEGRVRTEAFF.

The CDR3 sequence is CASSIAPPGNTEAFF. CDR3 in DNA: TGTGCCAGTAGTATAGCCCCACCGGGAAACACTGAAGCTTTCTTT. The chain recombines TRBV19 with TRBJ1-1, with unresolved D. Germline-derived CDR1 and CDR2 are LNHDA and SQIVND (reference sequence). V lost 1 base, J lost 2 bases, and 11 bases lay in between. The CDR3 totals 15 residues.

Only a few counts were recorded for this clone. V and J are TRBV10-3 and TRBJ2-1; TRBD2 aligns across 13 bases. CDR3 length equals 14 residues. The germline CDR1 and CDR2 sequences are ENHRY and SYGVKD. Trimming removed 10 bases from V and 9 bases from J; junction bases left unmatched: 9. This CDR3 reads CATAGLAGVGEQFF. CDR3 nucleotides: TGTGCCACCGCTGGACTAGCGGGGGTTGGTGAGCAGTTCTTC.

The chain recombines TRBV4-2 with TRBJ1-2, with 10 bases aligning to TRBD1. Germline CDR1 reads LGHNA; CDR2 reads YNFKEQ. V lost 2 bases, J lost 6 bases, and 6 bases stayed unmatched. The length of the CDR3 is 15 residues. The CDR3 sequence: CASSQRGQGFDGYTF. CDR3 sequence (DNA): TGTGCCAGCAGCCAACGGGGACAGGGGTTTGATGGCTACACCTTC.

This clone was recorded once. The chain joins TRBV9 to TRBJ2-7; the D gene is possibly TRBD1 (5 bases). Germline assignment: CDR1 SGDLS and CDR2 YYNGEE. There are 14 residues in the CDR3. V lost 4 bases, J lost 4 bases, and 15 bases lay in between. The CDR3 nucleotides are TGTGCCAGCAGCAGGGCGGACCACAGGTACGAGCAGTACTTC. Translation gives CASSRADHRYEQYF.